This section outlines one TCR beta chain sequence together with its context. This record comes from a study of blood T cell repertoires in COVID-19. Looking at the study overall: The samples span acute and convalescent COVID-19 from the United States, Italy and Spain. T cells, B-cell-depleted T cells, or PBMCs supplied cDNA or gDNA.

Trimming took 5 bases from V and 5 from J; bases not matched to a gene: 13. There are 18 residues in the CDR3. Germline CDR1 is SGHVS and CDR2 is FNYEAQ. Study processing details: By means of reference gene primer amplification, nucleated cell counts were estimated. Using immunoSEQ multiplex PCR, the repertoire was profiled, and TCRdb retains in-frame clones only, with some absent. Clonal size and the V and J genes are those of that table, whereas D and trimming came from the DNA. This sample has 150,000 to 160,000 clones; more than 80% occur once, and the top ten carry 0.5% to 0.6%. The sequenced sample consisted of peripheral blood. The sequence was collected from a man aged 50 to 60 with acute or convalescent COVID-19. The gene calls are TRBV7-6 and TRBJ1-6, with 9 bases matching TRBD1. In DNA form, the CDR3 reads TGTGCCAGCAGCCTCAACAGGGGGCCTCTTGATGATAATTCACCCCTCCACTTT. Translation gives CASSLNRGPLDDNSPLHF. Using reference TRBV7-6 and TRBJ1-6 for the parts outside the CDR3, the full variable domain is GAGVSQSPRYKVTKRGQDVALRCDPISGHVSLYWYRQALGQGPEFLTYFNYEAQQDKSGLPNDRFSAERPEGSISTLTIQRTEQRDSAMYRCASSLNRGPLDDNSPLHFGNGTRLTVT.